Below, 23 T cell receptor beta chains from the same sample are listed, as sequenced in a study of blood T cell repertoires in COVID-19. Assay: immunoSEQ multiplex PCR; the TCRdb copy retains only in-frame clones and omits some. This sample has 150,000 to 200,000 clones, with 80% to 90% found just once. Specimen: peripheral blood. These receptors all come from a man between 60 and 70 years old with acute or convalescent COVID-19.

The chain uses TRBV28 and TRBJ1-2, with D tentatively TRBD1 (5 bases). Germline V CDR1 and CDR2: MDHEN, SYDVKM. V shed 5 bases and J shed 0 bases, with 22 bases lying between them. This CDR3 is built from 18 residues. Written as DNA, the CDR3 is TGTGCCAGCAGTCTGGTCCGAGGACCGACCAGGGCTAACTATGGCTACACCTTC. Its protein product is CASSLVRGPTRANYGYTF.

The gene calls are TRBV19 and TRBJ2-5; D might be TRBD1 (7 bases). The CDR3 is 13 residues long. Trimming took off 5 bases at V and 3 bases at J, with 10 bases between the two ends. CDR1 and CDR2 (germline): LNHDA, SQIVND (reference sequence). The CDR3 DNA reads as TGTGCCAGTAGTCCCAGGGGGGAAGAGACCCAGTACTTC. This codes for CASSPRGEETQYF.

The chain recombines TRBV7-6 with TRBJ2-3, with a weak D call TRBD2 (6 bases). The CDR3 has 15 amino acids. Germline-derived CDR1 and CDR2 are SGHVS and FNYEAQ. V shed 4 bases and J shed 0 bases, with 11 bases lying between them. This chain's CDR3 is CASSSGLYSTDTQYF. The CDR3 coding sequence is TGTGCCAGCAGCTCGGGACTGTATAGCACAGATACGCAGTATTTT.

This chain links TRBV19 with TRBJ2-3; 8 bases fit TRBD2. Trimming at V came to 6 bases and at J to 5 bases, leaving 13 bases not matched to a gene. There are 16 residues in the CDR3. Germline-derived CDR1 and CDR2 are LNHDA and SQIVND (reference sequence). CDR3 region: CASSGEGGRRKDTQYF. The DNA of the CDR3 is TGTGCCAGTAGCGGAGAGGGCGGGAGGAGGAAAGATACGCAGTATTTT.

This chain links TRBV23-1 with TRBJ2-3, with TRBD1 matching 12 bases. TRBV23-1 has ORF status, its function being uncertain. V shed 7 bases and J 4 bases; nucleotides not matched to a gene: 15. CDR3 length: 18 amino acids. The CDR3 coding sequence is TGCGCCAGCACCATCCGGGACAGGGGGCGCTTATGGCCAGATACGCAGTATTTT. It is translated as CASTIRDRGRLWPDTQYF.

The chain joins TRBV28 to TRBJ2-2; D is ambiguous. V dropped 3 bases and J dropped 5 bases, with 13 bases sitting between them. The CDR3 sequence is 15 residues long. CDR1 is MDHEN, CDR2 SYDVKM, per germline. This CDR3 reads CASSLVQRMTGELFF. CDR3 nucleotides: TGTGCCAGCAGTTTGGTACAGAGAATGACCGGGGAGCTGTTTTTT.

V gene TRBV9 combines with J gene TRBJ2-2; TRBD1 matches at 8 bases. The V gene's germline CDR1 is SGDLS and CDR2 YYNGEE. The CDR3 has 18 amino acids. V was clipped by 0 bases and J by 0 bases; unmatched bases: 7. This CDR3 is CASSVEPTGVSNTGELFF. CDR3 coding DNA: TGTGCCAGCAGCGTAGAACCGACAGGGGTCTCGAACACCGGGGAGCTGTTTTTT.

The V and J genes are TRBV10-3 and TRBJ2-5; 15 bases fit TRBD2. Per germline, CDR1 ENHRY and CDR2 SYGVKD. Trimming took 4 bases from V and 1 from J; bases not matched to a gene: 1. This CDR3 region has 16 residues. The CDR3 region has the DNA TGTGCCATCAGTGCGGGACTAGCGGGAGGCCAAGAGACCCAGTACTTC. The encoded protein is CAISAGLAGGQETQYF.

This clone was seen a handful of times. The chain recombines TRBV20-1 with TRBJ2-5; 7 bases align to TRBD1. V lost 3 bases to trimming and J lost 1 base; unmatched junction nucleotides: 5. CDR3 length: 14 amino acids. Germline assignment: CDR1 DFQATT and CDR2 SNEGSKA (reference sequence). CDR3: CSASRTGFQETQYF. The DNA for the CDR3 is TGCAGTGCTAGTCGGACAGGATTCCAAGAGACCCAGTACTTC.

The CDR3 coding sequence is TGTGCCAGCAGTTTCTTCACGGGACAGAGGGGTGGCGAGCAGTACTTC. It yields the protein CASSFFTGQRGGEQYF. The V gene is TRBV28, the J gene TRBJ2-7, with 7 bases aligning to TRBD1. The germline V gene encodes CDR1 MDHEN and CDR2 SYDVKM. The CDR3 contains 16 residues. Trimming removed 3 bases from V and 6 bases from J; junction bases left unmatched: 14.

CDR3 sequence reads: CASSWRGQGGDTQYF. In DNA form, the CDR3 reads TGCGCCAGCAGCTGGCGGGGACAGGGAGGGGATACGCAGTATTTT. The V gene is TRBV5-1, the J gene TRBJ2-3, with 9 bases lining up with TRBD1. V shed 3 bases, J shed 6 bases, and the junction held 8 bases outside the gene matches. Germline CDR1 reads SGHRS; CDR2 reads YFSETQ. This CDR3 region has 15 residues.

The chain couples TRBV6-5 to TRBJ1-2; D possibly corresponds to TRBD1 (5 bases). Germline V gene lookup returns CDR1 MNHEY and CDR2 SVGAGI. CDR3 length: 11 residues. Trimming pared 11 bases from V and 4 bases from J, leaving 11 bases between. In DNA, the CDR3 is TGTGCCGCCGGACAAGTCTATGGCTACACCTTC. This encodes CAAGQVYGYTF.

The gene calls are TRBV7-8 and TRBJ1-1, with 8 bases fitting TRBD1. Germline V lookup: CDR1 SGHVS, CDR2 FQNEAQ. The CDR3 sequence is 15 residues long. The junction had 15 bases not matched to a gene; V was cut back by 5 bases and J by 10 bases. CDR3 amino acids: CASSPRTGSGYGAFF. CDR3 in DNA: TGTGCCAGCAGCCCCCGGACAGGGTCAGGTTATGGAGCTTTCTTT.

The rearrangement joins TRBV2 to TRBJ2-1; D is uncertain. V was cut by 3 bases and J by 13 bases, with 7 bases left in between. The CDR3 loop spans 10 amino acids. CDR1 is SNHLY and CDR2 is FYNNEI in the germline V gene. DNA for the CDR3: TGTGCCAGCAGTGACCTTCCCCAGTTCTTC. Translating it yields CASSDLPQFF.

V gene TRBV21-1 combines with J gene TRBJ1-5; TRBD1 was called by the table and not checked on the DNA. TRBV21-1 is a known pseudogene. The length of the CDR3 is 17 residues. As DNA, the CDR3 is TGTGCCAGCAGCAAAGCGCAGGGCCAGGGGCTATCTCAGCCCCAGCATTTT. It encodes CASSKAQGQGLSQPQHF.

The chain is built from TRBV7-3 and TRBJ2-3; TRBD1 matches at 9 bases. Per the germline V gene, CDR1 is SGHTA and CDR2 is FQGTGA. The CDR3 consists of 18 residues. After removal of 2 bases from V and 2 bases from J, the junction contained 11 bases not matched to a gene. CDR3 protein: CASSLPPTGGRNTDTQYF. In nucleotides, the CDR3 is TGTGCCAGCAGCTTACCACCCACAGGGGGCCGTAACACAGATACGCAGTATTTT.

The chain has TRBV9 and TRBJ1-6; D is unclear. This CDR3 spans 15 amino acids. The ends were cut back, 0 bases at V and 2 bases at J, with 6 bases in the middle. CDR1 and CDR2 from the germline V gene are SGDLS and YYNGEE. This chain's CDR3 is CASSVGGAYNSPLHF. DNA of the CDR3: TGTGCCAGCAGCGTAGGCGGGGCCTATAATTCACCCCTCCACTTT.

The chain recombines TRBV18 with TRBJ1-4; the D gene is possibly TRBD1 (5 bases). Germline assignment: CDR1 KGHSH and CDR2 LQKENI. Trimming stripped 3 bases from V and 7 bases from J, with 15 bases between. The CDR3 length is 15 residues. In nucleotides, the CDR3 is TGTGCCAGCTCACCCTTGGGCCTCGGGGGTGAAAAACTGTTTTTT. Protein product: CASSPLGLGGEKLFF.

The genes are TRBV19 and TRBJ2-2; D is possibly TRBD1 (6 bases). The CDR3 contains 15 residues. V lost 7 bases and J lost 5, with 17 bases in between. The V gene's germline CDR1 is LNHDA and CDR2 SQIVND (reference sequence). This CDR3 is CASTSIRTATGELFF. The CDR3 DNA is TGTGCCAGTACCTCAATCAGGACAGCGACCGGGGAGCTGTTTTTT.

This clone was observed a handful of times. This chain uses TRBV5-4 with TRBJ2-1, with unresolved D. This CDR3 comprises 13 residues. The germline gives CDR1 SGHNT, CDR2 YYREEE (reference sequence). V was clipped by 4 bases and J by 5 bases, with 10 bases between them. The chain's CDR3 is CASSPVLNNEQFF. In DNA, the CDR3 is TGTGCCAGCAGCCCGGTTCTGAACAATGAGCAGTTCTTC.

The chain has TRBV10-3 and TRBJ1-1; D is unresolved. Per germline, CDR1 ENHRY and CDR2 SYGVKD. The CDR3 runs 13 residues. Trimming stripped 4 bases from V and 3 bases from J, with 9 bases between. The CDR3 here is CAISGTGDTEAFF. CDR3 nucleotides: TGTGCCATCAGTGGGACTGGGGACACTGAAGCTTTCTTT.

The chain has TRBV5-1 and TRBJ2-2, with TRBD2 matching over 15 bases. Germline CDR1 SGHRS, CDR2 YFSETQ. Unmatched junction bases numbered 10, after V lost 3 bases and J lost 7 bases. This CDR3 region has 18 residues. The CDR3 DNA is TGCGCCAGCAGCTCCGGCGGACTAGCGGGAGGGCCACTCGGGGAGCTGTTTTTT. Translated: CASSSGGLAGGPLGELFF.

The chain links TRBV23-1 to TRBJ1-5; 8 bases are a match to TRBD1. TRBV23-1 is identified as an open reading frame with a role that is uncertain. V was clipped by 7 bases and J by 7 bases; unmatched bases: 18. This CDR3 has 17 amino acids. CDR3: CASIGLATRGPGQPQHF. CDR3 bases: TGCGCCAGCATCGGCCTCGCAACCAGGGGGCCGGGGCAGCCCCAGCATTTT.